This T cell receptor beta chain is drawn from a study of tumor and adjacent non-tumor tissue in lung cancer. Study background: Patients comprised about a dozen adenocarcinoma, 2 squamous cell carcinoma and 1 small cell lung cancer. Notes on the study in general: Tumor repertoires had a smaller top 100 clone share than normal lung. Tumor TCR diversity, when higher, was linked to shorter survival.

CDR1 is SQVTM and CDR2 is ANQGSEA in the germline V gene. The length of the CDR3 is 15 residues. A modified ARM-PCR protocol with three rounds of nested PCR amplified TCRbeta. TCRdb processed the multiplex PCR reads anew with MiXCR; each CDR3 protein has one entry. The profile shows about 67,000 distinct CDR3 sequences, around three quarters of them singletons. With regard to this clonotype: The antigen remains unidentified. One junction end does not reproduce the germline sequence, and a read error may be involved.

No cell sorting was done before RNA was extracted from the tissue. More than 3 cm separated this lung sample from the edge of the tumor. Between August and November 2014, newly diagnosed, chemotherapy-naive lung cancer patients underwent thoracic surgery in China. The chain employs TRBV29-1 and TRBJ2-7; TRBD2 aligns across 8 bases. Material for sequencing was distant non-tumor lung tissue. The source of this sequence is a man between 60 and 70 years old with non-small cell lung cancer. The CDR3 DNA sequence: TGCGGCGTTGAAGAGACTAGCGTGAGCTCCTACGAGCAGTACTTC. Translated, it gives CGVEETSVSSYEQYF.